This T cell receptor (beta chain) was profiled in a study of T cell responses to AZD1222 COVID-19 vaccine. Study results and caveats: It was only 6 or 7 AZD1222 recipients who were seropositive at baseline. Reportedly, close to half of spike-specific TCRs are directed against unmutated variant regions.

Some clones are missing from TCRdb's copy, which holds only in-frame ones; the method was immunoSEQ multiplex PCR. Of fewer than 120,000 clones detected, 70% to 90% appear once; the ten largest clones hold around 3%. Comments on this clone: Its antigen is currently unknown.

CDR1 and CDR2 (germline): SGHTA, FQGNSA. V gave up 5 bases and J gave up 5 bases, with 12 bases separating them. The CDR3 runs to 14 residues. The sequence came from an adult in good health. The J gene is TRBJ1-4, the V gene TRBV7-2, with D possibly matching TRBD1 (6 bases). The starting material was peripheral blood, obtained on day 0 of AZD1222 vaccination. The CDR3 reads CASSPGTRNEKLFF. The CDR3 DNA reads as TGTGCCAGCAGCCCTGGGACACGGAATGAAAAACTGTTTTTT.